The sequence of this T cell receptor beta chain was determined in a study of T cells in Graves' hyperthyroidism and ophthalmopathy. About this clonotype itself: The antigen remains undetermined.

In making diagnoses, clinical symptoms, serum thyroxine and TRAb, thyroid ultrasound and orbital computed tomography were all used. Researchers took RNA transcripts and amplified the TCR beta CDR3 regions from them. The HTBI primer set was used in a first-round RT-PCR of the TCR CDR3. TCRdb re-derived calls from the multiplex PCR reads in MiXCR, one entry per CDR3 protein. Among around 340,000 distinct CDR3 sequences, approximately 17% were seen once, and the ten largest hold 30% to 40%. The CDR3 totals 16 residues. V gave up 5 bases and J gave up 6 bases; unmatched junction bases: 13. From germline, CDR1 is MGHRA and CDR2 YSYEKL. Broader study findings: Also found in blood were most expanded thyroid clonotypes above 0.001.

V and J are TRBV4-1 and TRBJ2-7; 10 positions agree with TRBD2. The sequence came from a woman in her twenties or thirties with Graves' hyperthyroidism that later progressed to Graves' ophthalmopathy. The source material was blood. CDR3 region: CASSVYPLAGEGEQYF. The CDR3 nucleotides are TGCGCCAGCAGCGTGTACCCTCTAGCGGGAGAGGGCGAGCAGTACTTC.